The clone carrying this T cell receptor (beta chain) came up a few times. Antigen specificity is unknown. A universal primer site arose from template switching, and cDNA bore unique molecular identifiers. One entry per CDR3 protein, called by TCRdb with MiXCR from the 5' RACE reads. Of 1.5 million to 2 million distinct CDR3 sequences in the sample, about 31% were seen once. The sample belongs to a study of identical twins. V was pared by 3 bases and J by 6 bases, with 20 bases between. This CDR3 has 16 amino acids. Germline V gives CDR1 SGHVS, CDR2 FNYEAQ. Findings of the study overall: Twins' surplus sharing was weaker for beta out-of-frame sequences. Conclusions rested on cross-sectional statistics rather than following the same donors. There were fewer insertions in abundant cord blood beta clonotypes, but memory repertoires showed no such pattern.

The sequenced material came from cord blood. This TCR was sampled from a newborn girl in good health. The chain couples TRBV7-6 to TRBJ1-2; D unresolved. In DNA form, the CDR3 reads TGTGCCAGCAGCTTGGCTGGTCGCTGGGGTTATGATGGCTACACCTTC. Its protein product is CASSLAGRWGYDGYTF.